The sequence of this T cell receptor beta chain was determined in a study of shared clonotypes between healthy human individuals. Deep was the level at which the assay was run. The sorted-subset replicate PCRs were given approximately 190 ng DNA, which is tens of thousands of T cell genomes. Libraries were prepared by immunoSEQ multiplex PCR; TCRdb keeps only in-frame clonotypes and omits some of them. Of 550,000 to 850,000 clones listed, 72% are singletons. Trimming at V came to 3 bases and at J to 6 bases, leaving 6 bases not matched to a gene. Germline V gene sequence: CDR1 SGHTA, CDR2 FQGTGA. CDR3 length: 16 residues.

This sequence originates from a woman aged 25 to 39 in good health. Sequenced material: memory CD4+ T cells sorted from blood. Documented subset: CD45RA-negative fraction. This chain joins TRBV7-3 and TRBJ2-2; 11 nucleotides line up with TRBD2. CDR3 DNA sequence: TGTGCCAGCAGCTTTCTAGCGGGAGGACAGCCCGGGGAGCTGTTTTTT. This gives the protein CASSFLAGGQPGELFF. The full variable domain, in which reference TRBV7-3 and TRBJ2-2 provide the parts outside the CDR3, is GAGVSQTPSNKVTEKGKYVELRCDPISGHTALYWYRQSLGQGPEFLIYFQGTGAADDSGLPNDRFFAVRPEGSVSTLKIQRTERGDSAVYLCASSFLAGGQPGELFFGEGSRLTVL.